This T cell receptor (beta chain) emerged from a study of T cell responses to AZD1222 COVID-19 vaccine. V lost 5 bases to trimming and J lost 6 bases, with 8 bases between them. This CDR3 is 10 amino acids long. The germline CDR1 and CDR2 sequences are GTSNPN and SVGIG (reference sequence). Concerning this clone: Its antigen is unknown.

The protocol was immunoSEQ multiplex PCR, while the TCRdb copy is restricted to in-frame clones and leaves out a portion. Of roughly 120,000 clones listed, approximately 86% are singletons. Study-wide results and caveats: Two AZD1222 administrations were followed by greater Spike-specific TCR breadth and depth.

This clonotype originated in an adult in good health. The chain combines TRBV30 with TRBJ2-7; D unclear. The sequences come from peripheral blood, collected on day 0 of AZD1222 vaccination. CDR3 sequence: CAWGRVEQYF. CDR3 sequence (DNA): TGTGCCTGGGGAAGGGTCGAGCAGTACTTC.